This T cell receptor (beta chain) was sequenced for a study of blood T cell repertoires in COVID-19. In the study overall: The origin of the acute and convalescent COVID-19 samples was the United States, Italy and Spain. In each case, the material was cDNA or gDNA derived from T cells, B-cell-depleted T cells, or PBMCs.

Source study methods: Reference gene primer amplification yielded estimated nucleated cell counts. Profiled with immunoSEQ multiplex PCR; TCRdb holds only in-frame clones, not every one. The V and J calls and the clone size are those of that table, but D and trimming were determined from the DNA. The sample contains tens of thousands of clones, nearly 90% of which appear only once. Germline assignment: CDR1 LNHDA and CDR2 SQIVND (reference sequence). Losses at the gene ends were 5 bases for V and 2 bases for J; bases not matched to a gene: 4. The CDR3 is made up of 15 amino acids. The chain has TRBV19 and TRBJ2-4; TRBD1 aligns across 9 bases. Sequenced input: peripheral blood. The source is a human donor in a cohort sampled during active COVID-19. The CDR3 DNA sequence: TGTGCCAGTAGTCGGGACAGGGCCCCCAAAAACATTCAGTACTTC. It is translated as CASSRDRAPKNIQYF.